This T cell receptor beta chain stems from a study of cytomegalovirus exposure and HLA in healthy donors. General study findings and limits: Sequence variants that were highly shared formed a cluster that was likely a sequencing artifact. Segments of the TCR beta V type were, in most cases, productive about 87% or about 30% of the time in an earlier analysis. Follow-up analysis later connected one missense variant in DCLRE1C with trimming of TCR beta V- and J-genes. HLA alleles showed associations with 16,951 TCR beta sequences in a later analysis, at a 0.05 false discovery rate.

J lost 6 bases, V lost 3 bases, and 9 bases had no gene match. This CDR3 has 15 amino acids. Germline loops: CDR1 KGHSH, CDR2 LQKENI. Primers for the PCR totalled 60 Vbeta and 13 Jbeta. Sequenced by immunoSEQ multiplex PCR; TCRdb stores in-frame clones only, minus some. The sample lists about 160,000 clones, roughly 85% occurring once. For this clone: Its cognate antigen is unknown.

The specimen was PBMCs. V gene TRBV18 combines with J gene TRBJ2-7; TRBD1 aligns across 9 bases. The TCR sequence derives from a woman aged 45-65 years in good health and CMV-seropositive. The CDR3 protein is CASSPGQGPYGEQYF. The CDR3 nucleotides are TGTGCCAGCTCACCGGGACAGGGTCCCTACGGCGAGCAGTACTTC.